These 13 T cell receptor beta chains originate from one sample sequenced in a study of OX40 agonist ivuxolimab in advanced cancers. Sequencing used immunoSEQ multiplex PCR; TCRdb keeps in-frame clones, though not all of them. The sample has about 71,000 clones; around 94% are singletons. Here the sequenced sample was CD4+ or CD8+ T cells sorted from blood, taken in a trial of the OX40 agonist ivuxolimab. These receptors were obtained from an adult with an advanced solid tumor such as melanoma, head and neck, liver or kidney cancer.

The chain recombines TRBV7-2 with TRBJ1-2, with 8 bases that match TRBD1. The germline V gene encodes CDR1 SGHTA and CDR2 FQGNSA. Germline trimming cut 5 bases from V and 4 bases from J; bases unmatched to any gene: 6. The CDR3 totals 14 residues. Written as DNA, the CDR3 is TGTGCCAGCAGCCCCGGCACAGGGGGCTATGGCTACACCTTC. This sequence encodes CASSPGTGGYGYTF.

The chain is built from TRBV7-7 and TRBJ2-7; D is uncertain. Germline lookup yields CDR1 SSHAT and CDR2 FNYEAQ (reference sequence). The CDR3 has 13 amino acids. V was shortened by 5 bases and J by 2 bases, with 10 bases between the two germline ends. CDR3 DNA: TGTGCCAGCAGCATGGGTGTGCCCTACGAGCAGTACTTC. This codes for CASSMGVPYEQYF.

This chain uses TRBV4-3 with TRBJ2-2; 7 bases fit TRBD2. The CDR3 totals 18 residues. Unmatched junction bases numbered 14, after V lost 0 bases and J lost 7 bases. Germline assignment: CDR1 LGHNA and CDR2 YSLEER. This CDR3 is CASSQDGGLREFDGELFF. In DNA, the CDR3 is TGCGCCAGCAGCCAAGATGGGGGATTGCGGGAGTTCGACGGGGAGCTGTTTTTT.

The chain carries TRBV4-1 and TRBJ2-1, with D perhaps TRBD2 (5 bases). Deletions cut 2 bases from V and 5 bases from J, with 13 bases between. CDR3 size: 15 residues. From germline, CDR1 is MGHRA and CDR2 YSYEKL. The CDR3 spells CASSQNWPGDNEQFF. CDR3 DNA sequence: TGCGCCAGCAGCCAAAACTGGCCCGGGGACAATGAGCAGTTCTTC.

The V and J genes are TRBV5-4 and TRBJ2-7; D not certain. The V gene lost 5 bases and the J gene lost 6 bases, with 12 bases spanning the gap. Germline lookup yields CDR1 SGHNT and CDR2 YYREEE (reference sequence). This CDR3 is built from 12 residues. CDR3 in amino acids: CASREDTSEQYF. The CDR3 nucleotides are TGTGCCAGCAGAGAAGACACGTCCGAGCAGTACTTC.

This chain connects TRBV7-9 to TRBJ2-1; TRBD1 matches at 8 bases. There are 13 residues in the CDR3. The trim removed 5 bases at V and 6 bases at J, leaving 3 bases unmatched. Germline V gives CDR1 SEHNR, CDR2 FQNEAQ (reference sequence). As DNA, the CDR3 is TGTGCCAGCAGCCCAGGGACAGGCAATGAGCAGTTCTTC. Residues: CASSPGTGNEQFF.

The rearrangement uses TRBV13 and TRBJ2-5, with no clear D. Deletions cut 1 base from V and 5 bases from J, with 2 bases between. This CDR3 is 11 amino acids long. CDR1 and CDR2 (germline): PRHDT, FYEKMQ (reference sequence). The CDR3 nucleotides are TGTGCCAGCAGCTTAGACGAGACCCAGTACTTC. Protein: CASSLDETQYF.

The chain combines TRBV4-2 with TRBJ2-7; 9 nucleotides match TRBD2. V shed 0 bases, J shed 2 bases, and the junction held 11 bases outside the gene matches. This CDR3 has 18 residues. CDR1 LGHNA and CDR2 YNFKEQ come from the germline V gene. CDR3 region: CASSQDAPGLALTYEQYF. In DNA, the CDR3 is TGTGCCAGCAGCCAAGATGCTCCAGGACTAGCGCTAACCTACGAGCAGTACTTC.

This chain uses TRBV4-2 with TRBJ2-7; 9 bases are a match to TRBD2. The CDR3 has 18 residues. Per the germline V gene, CDR1 is LGHNA and CDR2 is YNFKEQ. V was pared by 1 base and J by 0 bases, with 10 bases of the junction left unmatched. CDR3 sequence: CASSQGTSLAGFSYEQYF. In DNA, the CDR3 is TGTGCCAGCAGCCAAGGCACGAGCCTAGCGGGGTTCTCCTACGAGCAGTACTTC.

This chain links TRBV7-6 with TRBJ1-1; tentative D call: TRBD1 (6 bases). Trimming took 5 bases from V and 7 from J, leaving 26 bases between them. CDR1 and CDR2 (germline): SGHVS, FNYEAQ. This CDR3 contains 17 residues. The CDR3 spells CASSDRKIGQSYREAFF. The CDR3 nucleotides are TGTGCCAGCAGCGACCGAAAAATAGGACAGTCGTACCGTGAAGCTTTCTTT. Using reference TRBV7-6 and TRBJ1-1 for the parts outside the CDR3, the full variable domain is GAGVSQSPRYKVTKRGQDVALRCDPISGHVSLYWYRQALGQGPEFLTYFNYEAQQDKSGLPNDRFSAERPEGSISTLTIQRTEQRDSAMYRCASSDRKIGQSYREAFFGQGTRLTVV.

The chain links TRBV30 to TRBJ2-1, with TRBD2 as a possible D gene (6 bases). Trimming pared 2 bases from V and 6 bases from J, leaving 11 bases between. The CDR3 length is 13 residues. Germline V gene data show CDR1 as GTSNPN and CDR2 as SVGIG (reference sequence). In DNA, the CDR3 is TGTGCCTGGAGTTTAGCGGTGGGCAATGAGCAGTTCTTC. Translating it yields CAWSLAVGNEQFF.

This clone was recorded only once. The chain employs TRBV10-3 and TRBJ2-3; 9 bases line up with TRBD2. Germline V gene data show CDR1 as ENHRY and CDR2 as SYGVKD. With 7 bases clipped from V and 2 bases from J, the junction kept 10 bases outside the gene matches. CDR3 length equals 16 residues. Here the CDR3 reads CAITERAGGYTDTQYF. Written as DNA, the CDR3 is TGTGCCATCACGGAGCGAGCGGGGGGTTACACAGATACGCAGTATTTT.

This clone was counted a few times. The chain carries TRBV5-6 and TRBJ1-1; 8 bases match TRBD1. Germline V CDR1 and CDR2: SGHDT, YYEEEE. V trimming: 4 bases; J trimming: 4 bases; junction bases outside the gene matches: 3. The CDR3 is made up of 13 amino acids. The DNA of the CDR3 is TGTGCCAGCAGCCACAGGGGGGGCACTGAAGCTTTCTTT. Protein product: CASSHRGGTEAFF.